The clone carrying this T cell receptor (beta chain) was observed a few times. RNA amounts of about 0.5 to 1 ug underwent reverse transcription with random hexamers. Amplification of the TCR beta CDR3 was carried out by immunoSEQ multiplex PCR, which spanned a total of 54 Vbeta and 13 Jbeta segments. MiXCR was run by TCRdb on the immunoSEQ multiplex PCR reads, yielding one entry per CDR3 protein. The sample shows some 26,000 distinct CDR3 sequences, around 94% of them seen only once. The entry originates in a study of CD8 T cells in Susac syndrome. The V end lost 1 base, the J end lost 0 bases, and 7 bases lay between the germline ends. The germline CDR1 and CDR2 sequences are SGHVS and FQNEAQ. CDR3 length: 15 amino acids. TCR beta sequencing was performed on blood CD8+ and CD4+ T cells.

Sequences were obtained from CD8+ T cells from PBMCs. The sequence came from a human donor in good health. V gene TRBV7-8 combines with J gene TRBJ2-1; a weak D match, TRBD1 (5 bases). The CDR3 DNA reads as TGTGCCAGCAGCTTAGATGGGGCCTCCTACAATGAGCAGTTCTTC. Translating it yields CASSLDGASYNEQFF.